These 5 T cell receptor beta chains were sequenced from one sample in a study of OX40 agonist ivuxolimab in advanced cancers. Produced via immunoSEQ multiplex PCR; TCRdb's table is partial and in-frame only. Among about 34,000 clones listed, about four fifths were seen once. The material sequenced was CD4+ or CD8+ T cells sorted from blood, taken in a trial of the OX40 agonist ivuxolimab. These receptor sequences come from an adult with an advanced solid tumor such as melanoma, head and neck, liver or kidney cancer.

This CDR3 is CASSLEAVRRYTF. CDR3 nucleotides: TGTGCCAGCAGCTTGGAGGCAGTGCGTCGCTACACCTTC. The chain carries TRBV7-2 and TRBJ1-2; D gene unclear. This CDR3 spans 13 amino acids. CDR1 SGHTA and CDR2 FQGNSA come from the germline V gene. V lost 3 bases and J 9 bases, leaving 14 bases between the germline ends.

The table lists this clone with a few counts. This chain uses TRBV5-1 with TRBJ2-1, with TRBD2 matching over 10 bases. V was pared by 2 bases and J by 0 bases, with 8 bases of the junction left unmatched. Per germline, CDR1 SGHRS and CDR2 YFSETQ. The CDR3 has 18 residues. CDR3 region: CASSLIAGGGSSYNEQFF. The CDR3 DNA is TGCGCCAGCAGCTTAATAGCGGGGGGTGGGAGCTCCTACAATGAGCAGTTCTTC. The entire variable domain, with the rest obtained from reference TRBV5-1 and TRBJ2-1, is as follows: KAGVTQTPRYLIKTRGQQVTLSCSPISGHRSVSWYQQTPGQGLQFLFEYFSETQRNKGNFPGRFSGRQFSNSRSEMNVSTLELGDSALYLCASSLIAGGGSSYNEQFFGPGTRLTVL.

This chain connects TRBV10-2 to TRBJ2-1, with unresolved D. V was trimmed by 7 bases and J by 8 bases, leaving 18 bases between them. Germline CDR1 reads WSHSY; CDR2 reads SAAADI. The CDR3 is 14 residues long. CDR3 nucleotide sequence: TGCGCCAGCAACCCCTCCCTCGCGAGCCATGAGCAGTTCTTC. Protein: CASNPSLASHEQFF.

The chain uses TRBV7-9 and TRBJ1-1; D call uncertain. The germline V gene encodes CDR1 SEHNR and CDR2 FQNEAQ (reference sequence). Trimming took off 8 bases at V and 8 bases at J, with 6 bases between the two ends. The CDR3 consists of 9 residues. The CDR3: CASVDEAFF. In nucleotides, the CDR3 is TGTGCCAGCGTTGACGAAGCTTTCTTT.

The chain has TRBV11-2 and TRBJ2-1; a possible D gene is TRBD1 (5 bases). Trimming took 5 bases from V and 9 from J, leaving 8 bases between them. The germline CDR1 and CDR2 sequences are SGHAT and FQNNGV. The CDR3 runs 11 residues. The CDR3 is CASSPQGEQFF. CDR3 DNA sequence: TGTGCCAGCAGCCCGCAGGGTGAGCAGTTCTTC.